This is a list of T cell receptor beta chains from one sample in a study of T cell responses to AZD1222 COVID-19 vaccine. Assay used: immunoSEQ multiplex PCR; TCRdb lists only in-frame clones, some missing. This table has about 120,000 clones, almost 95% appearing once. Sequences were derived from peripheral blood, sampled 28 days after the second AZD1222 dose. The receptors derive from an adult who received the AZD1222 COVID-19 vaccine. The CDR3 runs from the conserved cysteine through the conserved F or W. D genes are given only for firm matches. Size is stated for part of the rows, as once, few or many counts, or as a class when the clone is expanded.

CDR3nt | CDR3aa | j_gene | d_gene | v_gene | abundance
TGTGCCAGCAGTTCCGAGAATTCACCCCTCCACTTT | CASSSENSPLHF | TRBJ1-6 | NA | TRBV28 | NA
TGTGCCAGCAGCCAGGGACAGCGCTATGGCTACACCTTC | CASSQGQRYGYTF | TRBJ1-2 | TRBD1 | TRBV28 | NA
TGTGCCAGCAGCAGCCTTCCTAGTGCCAATACGCAGTATTTT | CASSSLPSANTQYF | TRBJ2-3 | NA | TRBV6-5 | NA
TGCAGCGTCCTGAAGGGACAGGGAGTCACTGAAGCTTTCTTT | CSVLKGQGVTEAFF | TRBJ1-1 | TRBD1 | TRBV29-1 | NA
TGTGCCAGCAGCTCGACTAGCGGGAGGGCGGGCTACGAGCAGTACTTC | CASSSTSGRAGYEQYF | TRBJ2-7 | TRBD2 | TRBV13 | NA
TGTGCCAGTAGGGAAAGGGGCCGAAATGGAGGTGAAAAACTGTTTTTT | CASRERGRNGGEKLFF | TRBJ1-4 | NA | TRBV19 | NA
TGCGCCAGCAGCTTGGGATCCGGCTACGAGCAGTACTTC | CASSLGSGYEQYF | TRBJ2-7 | NA | TRBV5-1 | NA
TGCGCCAGCAGCCAAGGTAGCGGGAGCCCAGATACGCAGTATTTT | CASSQGSGSPDTQYF | TRBJ2-3 | TRBD2 | TRBV4-1 | NA
TGTGCCAGTAGTACAAGCGGAGGGGGATCCTACGAGCAGTACTTC | CASSTSGGGSYEQYF | TRBJ2-7 | NA | TRBV19 | NA
TGTGCCTGGAGTGTTGAAGTTCTGGGGCCCCAGCATTTT | CAWSVEVLGPQHF | TRBJ1-5 | NA | TRBV30 | NA
TGCGCCAGCAGCCAGGGGATTGGGACACCGAGCACAGATACGCAGTATTTT | CASSQGIGTPSTDTQYF | TRBJ2-3 | NA | TRBV5-1 | NA
TGTGCCAGCTCACCAGGAATTCCCGGGGACAGGGGCGGTAGGAACACTGAAGCTTTCTTT | CASSPGIPGDRGGRNTEAFF | TRBJ1-1 | TRBD1 | TRBV18 | NA
TGTGCCAGCAGCTTAAGGGAGAGCAATCAGCCCCAGCATTTT | CASSLRESNQPQHF | TRBJ1-5 | NA | TRBV5-5 | NA
TGTGCCAGTAGTATCAGCGGCGCCTACAATGAGCAGTTCTTC | CASSISGAYNEQFF | TRBJ2-1 | NA | TRBV19 | NA
TGTGCCAGCAGGGGACTTTCTAACACCGGGGAGCTGTTTTTT | CASRGLSNTGELFF | TRBJ2-2 | NA | TRBV7-3 | NA
TGTGCCAGCTCACCACCGGCTAGCGGACGAACTAATACGCAGTATTTT | CASSPPASGRTNTQYF | TRBJ2-3 | TRBD2 | TRBV18 | NA
TGTGCCAGTACCACGGACAGTTACTCTGGAAACACCATATATTTT | CASTTDSYSGNTIYF | TRBJ1-3 | NA | TRBV19 | NA
TGCGCCAGCAGCTTGGTTTCGCAGAGCCAAGAGACCCAGTACTTC | CASSLVSQSQETQYF | TRBJ2-5 | NA | TRBV5-1 | NA
TGTGCCAGCTCTCCGGGGGTGGTAGCAGGGACGCAGTATTTT | CASSPGVVAGTQYF | TRBJ2-3 | NA | TRBV18 | NA
TGTGCCAGCAGGCATGAGTTAGAGAGCACAGATACGCAGTATTTT | CASRHELESTDTQYF | TRBJ2-3 | NA | TRBV2 | once
TGTGCCAGCAGTTTAGTAGCGCGGGCTGCCTACGAGCAGTACTTC | CASSLVARAAYEQYF | TRBJ2-7 | NA | TRBV28 | NA
TGCAGCGCTGGGGGACTAGCGGGAGTTCTCGAGCAGTACTTC | CSAGGLAGVLEQYF | TRBJ2-7 | TRBD2 | TRBV29-1 | NA
TGCGCCAGCAGCCAAGGCTCCGGACAGGGGGTGGTTAATTCACCCCTCCACTTT | CASSQGSGQGVVNSPLHF | TRBJ1-6 | TRBD1 | TRBV4-1 | NA
TGCGCCAGCAGCCCGGGGGATGAGAACACTGAAGCTTTCTTT | CASSPGDENTEAFF | TRBJ1-1 | NA | TRBV5-1 | NA
TGTGCCAGCTCACTCAGGGGACCCCCGGCGGATGGCAATCAGCCCCAGCATTTT | CASSLRGPPADGNQPQHF | TRBJ1-5 | NA | TRBV18 | once
TGCGCCAGCAGTGAGTTTCGACTAGCGGGAGTGAATGAGCAGTTCTTC | CASSEFRLAGVNEQFF | TRBJ2-1 | TRBD2 | TRBV10-1 | NA
TGTGCCTGGAGTGTGGGGGCGCGGACTGAAGCTTTCTTT | CAWSVGARTEAFF | TRBJ1-1 | NA | TRBV30 | few
TGTGCCAGCAGCTCGGGACTAGCGGGCGATGAGCAGTTCTTC | CASSSGLAGDEQFF | TRBJ2-1 | TRBD2 | TRBV6-4 | NA
TGTGCCAGCACCGACATAGACAATGAGCAGTTCTTC | CASTDIDNEQFF | TRBJ2-1 | NA | TRBV2 | NA
TGTGCCAGCAGCTTAGGGACTGAAGCTTTCTTT | CASSLGTEAFF | TRBJ1-1 | NA | TRBV7-9 | NA
TGTGCCAGCAGCAAAGCTTACGACCCACAGGGAGAAGCTTTCTTT | CASSKAYDPQGEAFF | TRBJ1-1 | NA | TRBV21-1 | NA
TGTGCCAGTAGTATAAACACCGGGGAGCTGTTTTTT | CASSINTGELFF | TRBJ2-2 | NA | TRBV19 | NA
TGTGCCAGCAGTGTACCCCCCCCCGGGACCAGGAGCCCCTACGAGCAGTACTTC | CASSVPPPGTRSPYEQYF | TRBJ2-7 | NA | TRBV28 | NA
TGTGCCAGCAGCTTAGGCCCTGGGGCCAACGTCCTGACTTTC | CASSLGPGANVLTF | TRBJ2-6 | NA | TRBV7-3 | NA
TGCGCCAGCAGGGGTAGCAGGGGTTTTGGGGGCGAGCAGTACTTC | CASRGSRGFGGEQYF | TRBJ2-7 | NA | TRBV5-1 | NA
TGCGCCAGCAGTCAAGTCAAAGGGGGCGGGAGCACTGAAGCTTTCTTT | CASSQVKGGGSTEAFF | TRBJ1-1 | TRBD1 | TRBV23-1 | NA
TGCGCCAGCAGCCAAGATAGCCTACCTTGGGAGCAGTACTTC | CASSQDSLPWEQYF | TRBJ2-7 | NA | TRBV4-1 | NA
TGTGCCAGCAGCCAAGGGCGGTTCTCTGGAAACACCATATATTTT | CASSQGRFSGNTIYF | TRBJ1-3 | NA | TRBV3-1/TRBV3-2 | NA
TGTGCCAGCAGCTCACCCCCGGACAGGTCCCATGAGCAGTTCTTC | CASSSPPDRSHEQFF | TRBJ2-1 | TRBD1 | TRBV7-2 | NA
TGCGCCAGCAGTGAGTGGGCACAGGGTTATGGCTACACCTTC | CASSEWAQGYGYTF | TRBJ1-2 | NA | TRBV10-2 | NA
TGCGCCAGCAGCTTGAATGCGGATACGCAGTATTTT | CASSLNADTQYF | TRBJ2-3 | NA | TRBV5-1 | NA
TGTGCCAGCGGACCCCCGACAGGGCCGAGCACAGATACGCAGTATTTT | CASGPPTGPSTDTQYF | TRBJ2-3 | TRBD1 | TRBV2 | few